This TCR beta chain was captured in a study of control samples from healthy donors and cancer patients. Germline CDR1 MGHRA, CDR2 YSYEKL. The CDR3 runs to 15 residues. Losses at the gene ends were 7 bases for V and 2 bases for J; bases not matched to a gene: 5. The data were produced by immunoSEQ multiplex PCR, yet TCRdb's version contains in-frame clones alone and is incomplete. The data show some 120,000 clones, with about 83% seen just once and over 10% held by the top ten. This rearrangement joins TRBV4-1 to TRBJ2-1; 10 bases line up with TRBD2. This TCR was sampled from a man aged 25 to 40 in good health. Material for sequencing was blood. The CDR3 reads CASKLAGGPYNEQFF. The CDR3 nucleotides read TGCGCCAGCAAATTAGCGGGGGGACCCTACAATGAGCAGTTCTTC.